The clone carrying this T cell receptor beta chain is categorized as medium-sized. There were no patients who had received any treatment before thyroid surgery. Original methodology: Built for papillary thyroid cancer, a distant-metastasis classifier drew on CDR3 differences across clinicopathological groups. TCRdb re-called the PCR reads with MiXCR. The V and J calls come from TCRdb's annotation, not from the publication. The data contain 5,500 to 7,000 clones, under 35% of them singletons. This specimen belongs to a study of metastatic and nonmetastatic thyroid tumors. The wider study: Patients with malignant and benign thyroid disease provided blood and tumor or nodule tissue, whose repertoires were compared.

V gave up 5 bases and J gave up 3 bases, with 17 bases separating them. CDR1 is SGHTA and CDR2 is FQGNSA in the germline V gene. This CDR3 has 16 amino acids. The sample was adjacent normal tissue. The TCR sequence derives from a female donor with papillary thyroid cancer or a benign thyroid nodule (not recorded which). Some clones in this sample may be carry-over from other donors' samples. The chain has TRBV7-2 and TRBJ2-1; tentative D call: TRBD2 (6 bases). In DNA form, the CDR3 reads TGTGCCAGCAGCGTGGTATCCGGGACTCACTACAATGAGCAGTTCTTC. Its translation is CASSVVSGTHYNEQFF.